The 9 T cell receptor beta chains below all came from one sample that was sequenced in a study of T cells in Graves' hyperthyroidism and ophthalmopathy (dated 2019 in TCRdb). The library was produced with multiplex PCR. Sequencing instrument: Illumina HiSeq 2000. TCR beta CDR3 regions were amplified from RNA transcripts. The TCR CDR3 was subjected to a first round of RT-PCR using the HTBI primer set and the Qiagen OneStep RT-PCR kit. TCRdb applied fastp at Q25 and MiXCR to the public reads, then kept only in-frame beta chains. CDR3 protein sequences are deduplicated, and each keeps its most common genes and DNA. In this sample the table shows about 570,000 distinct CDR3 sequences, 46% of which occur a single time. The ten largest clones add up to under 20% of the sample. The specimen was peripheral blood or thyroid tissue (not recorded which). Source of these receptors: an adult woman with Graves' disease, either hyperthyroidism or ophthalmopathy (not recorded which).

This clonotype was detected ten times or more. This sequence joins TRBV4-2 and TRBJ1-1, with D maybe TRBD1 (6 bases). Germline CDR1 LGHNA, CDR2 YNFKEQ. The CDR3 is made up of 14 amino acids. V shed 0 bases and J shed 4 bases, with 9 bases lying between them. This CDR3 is CASSQDIRGTEAFF. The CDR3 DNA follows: TGTGCCAGCAGCCAAGATATCAGGGGCACTGAAGCTTTCTTT.

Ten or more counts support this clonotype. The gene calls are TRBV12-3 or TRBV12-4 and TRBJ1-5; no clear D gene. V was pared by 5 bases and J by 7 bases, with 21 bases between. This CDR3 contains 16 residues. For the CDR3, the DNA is TGTGCCAGCAGTCAAACAGAAGTCTGGGGAATGCAGCCCCAGCATTTT. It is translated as CASSQTEVWGMQPQHF.

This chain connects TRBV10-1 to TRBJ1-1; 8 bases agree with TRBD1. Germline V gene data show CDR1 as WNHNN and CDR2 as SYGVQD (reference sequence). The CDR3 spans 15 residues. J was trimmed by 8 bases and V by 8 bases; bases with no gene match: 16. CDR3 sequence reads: CASSLPGQGNLEAFF. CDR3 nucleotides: TGCGCCAGCTCCCTCCCTGGACAGGGCAACCTAGAAGCTTTCTTT.

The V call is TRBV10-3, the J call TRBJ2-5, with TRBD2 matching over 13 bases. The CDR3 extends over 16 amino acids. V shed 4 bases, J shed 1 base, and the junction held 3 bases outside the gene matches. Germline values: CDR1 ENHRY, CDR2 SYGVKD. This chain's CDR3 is CAISGGLAGTQETQYF. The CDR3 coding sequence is TGTGCCATCAGTGGGGGACTAGCGGGAACCCAAGAGACCCAGTACTTC.

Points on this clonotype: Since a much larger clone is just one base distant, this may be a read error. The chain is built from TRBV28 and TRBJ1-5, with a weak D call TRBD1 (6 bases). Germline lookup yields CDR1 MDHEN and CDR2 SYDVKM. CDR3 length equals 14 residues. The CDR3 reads CASSVHRVSQPKHF. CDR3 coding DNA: TGTGCCAGCAGTGTTCACAGGGTGTCTCAGCCCAAGCATTTT.

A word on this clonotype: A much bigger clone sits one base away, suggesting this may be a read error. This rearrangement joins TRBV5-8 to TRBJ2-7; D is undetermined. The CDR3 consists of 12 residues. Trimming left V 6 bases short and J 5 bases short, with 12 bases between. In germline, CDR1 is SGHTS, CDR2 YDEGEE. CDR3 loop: CASNPLLDEQYF. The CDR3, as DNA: TGTGCCAGCAACCCCCTCCTCGACGAGCAGTACTTC.

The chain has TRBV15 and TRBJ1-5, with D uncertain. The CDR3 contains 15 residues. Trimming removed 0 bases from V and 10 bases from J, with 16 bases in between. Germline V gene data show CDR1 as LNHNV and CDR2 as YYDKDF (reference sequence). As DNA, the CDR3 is TGTGCCACCAGCAGAGAAGAGGGCGCGGGTACACCCCAGCATTTT. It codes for CATSREEGAGTPQHF. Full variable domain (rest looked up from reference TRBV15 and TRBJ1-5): DAMVIQNPRYQVTQFGKPVTLSCSQTLNHNVMYWYQQKSSQAPKLLFHYYDKDFNNEADTPDNFQSRRPNTSFCFLDIRSPGLGDTAMYLCATSREEGAGTPQHFGDGTRLSIL.

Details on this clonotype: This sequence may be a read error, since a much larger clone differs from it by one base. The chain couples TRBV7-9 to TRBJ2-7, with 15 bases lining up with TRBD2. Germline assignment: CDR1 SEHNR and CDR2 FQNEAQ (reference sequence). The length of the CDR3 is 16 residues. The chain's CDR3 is CASRTGTSGRFYERYF. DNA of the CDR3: TGTGCCAGCAGGACCGGGACTAGCGGGAGGTTCTACGAGCGGTACTTC.

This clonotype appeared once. The CDR3, as DNA: TGTGCCAGCACCCAATGGGACTTCCAAGAGACCCAGTACTTC. Translating gives CASTQWDFQETQYF. The genes are TRBV12-3 or TRBV12-4 and TRBJ2-5, with D perhaps TRBD2 (6 bases). V lost 7 bases and J lost 1, with 13 bases in between. The CDR3 runs 14 residues.